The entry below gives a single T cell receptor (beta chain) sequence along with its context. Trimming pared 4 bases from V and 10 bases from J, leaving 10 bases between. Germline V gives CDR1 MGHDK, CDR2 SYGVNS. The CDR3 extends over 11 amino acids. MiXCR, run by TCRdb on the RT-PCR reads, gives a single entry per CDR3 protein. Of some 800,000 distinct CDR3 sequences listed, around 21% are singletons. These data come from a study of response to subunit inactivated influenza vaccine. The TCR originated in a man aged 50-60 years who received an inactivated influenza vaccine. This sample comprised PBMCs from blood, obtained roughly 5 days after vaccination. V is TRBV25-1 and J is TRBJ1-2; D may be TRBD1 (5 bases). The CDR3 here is CASSGSGFYTF. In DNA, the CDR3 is TGTGCCAGCAGTGGCTCAGGGTTCTACACCTTC.